Detailed here is one T cell receptor beta chain. Its antigen is unknown. Healthy bone marrow donors formed the donor group. The data belong to a study of cytomegalovirus exposure and HLA in healthy donors. Across the whole study: Of about 390 genotyped donors, around 80% grouped in the Caucasian-associated ancestry cluster. Whole-study results and caveats: Clonal expansion was found to be greater in HLA-associated TCR beta chains than in equally common others in a later analysis. Later on, a genetic analysis was performed. It linked a missense variant in DCLRE1C with V- and J-gene trimming of TCR beta.

The PCR used 60 Vbeta and 13 Jbeta primers. TCRdb's table, derived via immunoSEQ multiplex PCR, lists solely in-frame clones and lacks some. Of about 120,000 clones in the sample, 15% were seen once. The sequence derives from a woman aged 18-30 years in good health and CMV-seronegative. Sequencing used PBMCs.

The CDR3, as DNA: TGTGCCAGCAGCTTAAGTTCAGGGATGAGGAATTCACCCCTCCACTTT. This encodes CASSLSSGMRNSPLHF. The chain uses TRBV7-9 and TRBJ1-6; D possibly corresponds to TRBD1 (5 bases). Germline V gene data show CDR1 as SEHNR and CDR2 as FQNEAQ (reference sequence). V gave up 2 bases and J gave up 7 bases, with 15 bases separating them. This CDR3 is 16 amino acids long. The full variable domain, with the rest looked up from reference TRBV7-9 and TRBJ1-6, is DTGVSQNPRHKITKRGQNVTFRCDPISEHNRLYWYRQTLGQGPEFLTYFQNEAQLEKSRLLSDRFSAERPKGSFSTLEIQRTEQGDSAMYLCASSLSSGMRNSPLHFGNGTRLTVT.